The next 26 T cell receptor beta chains were all read from a single sample in a study of blood T cell repertoires in COVID-19. Here immunoSEQ multiplex PCR was the method, and the copy in TCRdb shows in-frame clones only, minus some. The sample comprises about 440,000 clones, about 90% of which are singletons, and less than 0.75% rests with the top ten. Sequencing used PBMCs or T cells enriched from blood (not recorded which). The source of these receptors is a man between 18 and 29 years old who had recovered from COVID-19.

This clone has just one count. This chain joins TRBV4-2 and TRBJ1-3, with 8 bases lining up with TRBD1. Trimming took 2 bases from V and 2 from J; bases not matched to a gene: 5. Germline V gene data show CDR1 as LGHNA and CDR2 as YNFKEQ. The CDR3 contains 16 residues. The CDR3 loop reads CASSQKSDRAGNTIYF. The CDR3 DNA reads TGTGCCAGCAGCCAAAAATCGGACAGGGCTGGAAACACCATATATTTT.

This clone was counted once. V is TRBV9 and J is TRBJ1-2; the D is unclear. The CDR3 loop spans 15 amino acids. Germline V gene data show CDR1 as SGDLS and CDR2 as YYNGEE. Trimming removed 0 bases at V and 2 bases at J, with 11 bases between. CDR3 coding DNA: TGTGCCAGCAGCGTAGTTCCGGGTACGAACTATGGCTACACCTTC. It translates to CASSVVPGTNYGYTF.

In nucleotides, the CDR3 is TGTGCCAGTAGTACGACAGCTGGAAACACCATATATTTT. It specifies CASSTTAGNTIYF. V is TRBV19 and J is TRBJ1-3; D may be TRBD1 (5 bases). The ends were cut back, 4 bases at V and 2 bases at J, with 6 bases in the middle. The CDR3 loop spans 13 amino acids. Germline V lookup: CDR1 LNHDA, CDR2 SQIVND (reference sequence).

J is TRBJ1-5 and V is TRBV7-2; D is perhaps TRBD1 (6 bases). V shed 2 bases and J shed 5 bases, with 7 bases lying between them. Germline V CDR1 and CDR2: SGHTA, FQGNSA. CDR3 size: 13 residues. The CDR3 DNA follows: TGTGCCAGCAGCTTATCAGGGGATCAGCCCCAGCATTTT. This translates into CASSLSGDQPQHF.

The V and J genes are TRBV6-5 and TRBJ2-1; D possibly corresponds to TRBD2 (7 bases). Trimming cost V 10 bases and J 8 bases, with 18 bases left between them. The CDR3 covers 13 residues. Germline values: CDR1 MNHEY, CDR2 SVGAGI. The CDR3 spells CATWGGQVDEQFF. As DNA, the CDR3 is TGTGCCACCTGGGGGGGCCAGGTCGATGAGCAGTTCTTC.

The gene calls are TRBV9 and TRBJ2-7, with TRBD1 identical over 11 bases. J gave up 6 bases and V 5 bases, and 10 bases lay outside the gene matches. Germline V CDR1 and CDR2: SGDLS, YYNGEE. This CDR3 has 15 residues. Here the CDR3 reads CASSGIGQGAGEQYF. The CDR3 nucleotides read TGTGCCAGCAGTGGAATCGGACAGGGGGCCGGCGAGCAGTACTTC. The entire variable domain, with the rest obtained from reference TRBV9 and TRBJ2-7, is as follows: DSGVTQTPKHLITATGQRVTLRCSPRSGDLSVYWYQQSLDQGLQFLIQYYNGEERAKGNILERFSAQQFPDLHSELNLSSLELGDSALYFCASSGIGQGAGEQYFGPGTRLTVT.

The chain joins TRBV9 to TRBJ1-1; D call uncertain. CDR3 length equals 15 residues. V was cut by 4 bases and J by 3 bases, with 16 bases left in between. Germline CDR1 SGDLS, CDR2 YYNGEE. CDR3 coding DNA: TGTGCCAGCAGCCTTAGCGAGGCCCGTTACACTGAAGCTTTCTTT. This codes for CASSLSEARYTEAFF.

The chain combines TRBV5-1 with TRBJ2-5, with 8 bases identical to TRBD2. The CDR3 is made up of 14 amino acids. Germline V CDR1 and CDR2: SGHRS, YFSETQ. V gave up 5 bases and J gave up 5 bases; unmatched junction bases: 8. The CDR3 spells CASSAGTRSETQYF. DNA of the CDR3: TGCGCCAGCAGTGCCGGGACTAGGTCGGAGACCCAGTACTTC.

The chain is built from TRBV27 and TRBJ2-1, with D possibly matching TRBD1 (8 bases). Germline CDR1 reads MNHEY; CDR2 reads SMNVEV (reference sequence). This CDR3 region has 16 residues. V lost 7 bases to trimming and J lost 3 bases, with 19 bases between them. CDR3 loop: CASTPGTGGGYNEQFF. CDR3 in DNA: TGTGCCAGCACCCCTGGAACAGGGGGGGGCTACAATGAGCAGTTCTTC.

V usage is TRBV2 and J usage is TRBJ1-3; D gene ambiguous. The CDR3 length is 14 residues. CDR1 and CDR2 (germline): SNHLY, FYNNEI. V was cut by 3 bases and J by 4 bases, with 10 bases left in between. This chain's CDR3 is CASSDYPQGNTIYF. The CDR3 DNA follows: TGTGCCAGCAGTGATTACCCACAGGGAAACACCATATATTTT.

This clone was counted only a few times. V and J are TRBV7-3 and TRBJ2-1; 7 nucleotides align to TRBD2. CDR3 length: 13 residues. The germline V gene has CDR1 SGHTA and CDR2 FQGTGA. Germline trimming cut 8 bases from V and 3 bases from J; bases unmatched to any gene: 4. CDR3 region: CASSSGVYNEQFF. CDR3 coding DNA: TGTGCCAGCTCTAGCGGAGTCTACAATGAGCAGTTCTTC.

The genes are TRBV3-1 (or the pseudogene TRBV3-2) and TRBJ1-3, with 10 bases matching TRBD1. Germline V gives CDR1 LGHDT, CDR2 YNNKEL (reference sequence). The ends lost 1 base at V and 7 bases at J; junction bases unmatched: 7. This CDR3 is built from 16 residues. CDR3 nucleotide sequence: TGTGCCAGCAGCCAAGGGACAGGGGGTTCACGGAACACCATATATTTT. Translation: CASSQGTGGSRNTIYF.

The V gene is TRBV6-5, the J gene TRBJ1-2; D is perhaps TRBD1 (5 bases). Germline assignment: CDR1 MNHEY and CDR2 SVGAGI. The CDR3 is made up of 14 amino acids. Deletions cut 0 bases from V and 4 bases from J, with 9 bases between. The CDR3 here is CASSYSLQGYGYTF. CDR3 sequence (DNA): TGTGCCAGCAGTTACTCCTTGCAGGGCTATGGCTACACCTTC.

The chain carries TRBV5-5 and TRBJ1-1, with a possible D match to TRBD1 (6 bases). CDR1 and CDR2 from the germline V gene are SGHKS and YYEKEE (reference sequence). This CDR3 contains 16 residues. The V end lost 4 bases, the J end lost 4 bases, and 20 bases lay between the germline ends. This CDR3 is CASSALAGTKATEAFF. CDR3 nucleotide sequence: TGTGCCAGCAGCGCCCTCGCAGGGACAAAAGCCACTGAAGCTTTCTTT.

This clone was detected only a few times. V usage is TRBV27 and J usage is TRBJ2-3, with D possibly matching TRBD2 (5 bases). Germline CDR1 and CDR2: MNHEY and SMNVEV (reference sequence). This CDR3 spans 15 amino acids. V was clipped by 2 bases and J by 0 bases, with 9 bases between them. The CDR3 nucleotides are TGTGCCAGCAGTTTAACTAGTGCTAGCACAGATACGCAGTATTTT. It translates to CASSLTSASTDTQYF.

A single count supports this clone. The genes are TRBV27 and TRBJ1-6, with D maybe TRBD1 (6 bases). This CDR3 has 14 residues. V gave up 0 bases and J gave up 8 bases, with 8 bases separating them. Germline lookup yields CDR1 MNHEY and CDR2 SMNVEV (reference sequence). CDR3 region: CASSLSGGHSPLHF. Here the CDR3 DNA reads TGTGCCAGCAGTTTATCGGGGGGGCATTCACCCCTCCACTTT.

The chain employs TRBV10-3 and TRBJ2-5, with D perhaps TRBD1 (5 bases). The germline V gene has CDR1 ENHRY and CDR2 SYGVKD. V lost 6 bases and J lost 5, with 13 bases in between. The CDR3 runs 13 residues. CDR3 in DNA: TGTGCCATCAGGCCTGACAGCACCGAGACCCAGTACTTC. It encodes CAIRPDSTETQYF.

V usage is TRBV6-5 and J usage is TRBJ2-7, with 9 positions matching TRBD1. The trim removed 6 bases at V and 4 bases at J, leaving 10 bases unmatched. The CDR3 runs to 15 residues. Germline V gene data show CDR1 as MNHEY and CDR2 as SVGAGI. The CDR3 DNA follows: TGTGCCAGCAGGGCAGGGACAGGGATGGGTTACGAGCAGTACTTC. Residues: CASRAGTGMGYEQYF.

The chain has TRBV2 and TRBJ2-2; the match to TRBD1 covers 8 bases. Per germline, CDR1 SNHLY and CDR2 FYNNEI. There are 14 residues in the CDR3. The J segment lost 0 bases and the V segment lost 8 bases, leaving 2 bases of the junction unmatched. Here the CDR3 DNA reads TGTGCCAGCGCGGGACAGGCGAACACCGGGGAGCTGTTTTTT. Protein product: CASAGQANTGELFF.

The chain joins TRBV7-3 to TRBJ1-4, with a possible D match to TRBD1 (5 bases). The CDR3 extends over 13 amino acids. V dropped 7 bases and J dropped 8 bases, with 14 bases sitting between them. Germline V gives CDR1 SGHTA, CDR2 FQGTGA. The CDR3 DNA reads TGTGCCAGCAAAGGGCCCGACAGCGAAAAACTGTTTTTT. Protein product: CASKGPDSEKLFF.

The chain links TRBV5-1 to TRBJ1-5; 11 bases are a match to TRBD1. The J segment lost 2 bases and the V segment lost 4 bases, leaving 2 bases of the junction unmatched. Germline CDR1 SGHRS, CDR2 YFSETQ. The CDR3 is 15 amino acids. CDR3 protein: CASSRTGGGNQPQHF. The CDR3, as DNA: TGCGCCAGCAGCCGGACAGGGGGCGGCAATCAGCCCCAGCATTTT.

The chain recombines TRBV28 with TRBJ1-5; D gene unclear. The germline CDR1 and CDR2 sequences are MDHEN and SYDVKM. The V gene lost 5 bases and the J gene lost 5 bases, with 10 bases spanning the gap. The CDR3 runs to 13 residues. The CDR3 region has the DNA TGTGCCAGCAGTCCCAGTTTTCATCAGCCCCAGCATTTT. This translates into CASSPSFHQPQHF.

This clone has a single count. The chain has TRBV28 and TRBJ2-1, with a tentative D call TRBD2 (5 bases). The CDR3 covers 12 residues. Germline V gene data show CDR1 as MDHEN and CDR2 as SYDVKM. The V end was cut by 5 bases, the J end by 13 bases, with 15 bases between. The CDR3 is CASSPTTREQFF. The CDR3 DNA reads TGTGCCAGCAGTCCCACAACGAGGGAACAGTTCTTC. The entire variable domain, with the rest obtained from reference TRBV28 and TRBJ2-1, is as follows: DVKVTQSSRYLVKRTGEKVFLECVQDMDHENMFWYRQDPGLGLRLIYFSYDVKMKEKGDIPEGYSVSREKKERFSLILESASTNQTSMYLCASSPTTREQFFGPGTRLTVL.

In DNA form, the CDR3 reads TGCAGTGCTAGGCCAGAAGAGACCCAGTACTTC. Its protein is CSARPEETQYF. The chain carries TRBV20-1 and TRBJ2-5; D is ambiguous. CDR1 and CDR2 from the germline V gene are DFQATT and SNEGSKA (reference sequence). CDR3 length: 11 amino acids. The ends were cut back, 3 bases at V and 3 bases at J, with 5 bases in the middle.

The chain combines TRBV19 with TRBJ2-1, with a weak D call TRBD2 (5 bases). The CDR3 contains 12 residues. Germline CDR1 and CDR2: LNHDA and SQIVND (reference sequence). The V end lost 7 bases, the J end lost 9 bases, and 13 bases lay between the germline ends. The CDR3 DNA reads as TGTGCCAGTACCTCTGGAGGCCGTGAGCAGTTCTTC. Translated: CASTSGGREQFF. Full variable domain (rest looked up from reference TRBV19 and TRBJ2-1): DGGITQSPKYLFRKEGQNVTLSCEQNLNHDAMYWYRQDPGQGLRLIYYSQIVNDFQKGDIAEGYSVSREKKESFPLTVTSAQKNPTAFYLCASTSGGREQFFGPGTRLTVL.

The chain employs TRBV6-5 and TRBJ1-3; maybe TRBD1 (6 bases). V lost 6 bases to trimming and J lost 6 bases, with 12 bases between them. CDR1 is MNHEY and CDR2 is SVGAGI in the germline V gene. The CDR3 runs 13 residues. This chain's CDR3 is CASSGGQQNTIYF. DNA of the CDR3: TGTGCCAGCAGCGGGGGGCAGCAAAACACCATATATTTT.